This TCR beta chain was obtained from a study of T cell changes during pregnancy in multiple sclerosis. Profiled with immunoSEQ multiplex PCR; TCRdb holds only in-frame clones, not every one. The sample has 30,000 or so clones, 90% to 95% seen once. The V gene end was trimmed by 7 bases and the J gene end by 7 bases; junction bases not matched to a gene: 7. Germline V gene sequence: CDR1 MNHEY, CDR2 SMNVEV (reference sequence). The CDR3 extends over 13 amino acids. This TCR was recovered from a female donor with multiple sclerosis, enrolled in a pregnancy study. This specimen was CD8+ T cells from peripheral blood mononuclear cells, taken before pregnancy. This chain links TRBV27 with TRBJ1-2, with 9 bases fitting TRBD1. CDR3: CASTGQGSSGYTF. The CDR3 nucleotides are TGTGCCAGCACCGGACAGGGGAGTTCTGGCTACACCTTC.